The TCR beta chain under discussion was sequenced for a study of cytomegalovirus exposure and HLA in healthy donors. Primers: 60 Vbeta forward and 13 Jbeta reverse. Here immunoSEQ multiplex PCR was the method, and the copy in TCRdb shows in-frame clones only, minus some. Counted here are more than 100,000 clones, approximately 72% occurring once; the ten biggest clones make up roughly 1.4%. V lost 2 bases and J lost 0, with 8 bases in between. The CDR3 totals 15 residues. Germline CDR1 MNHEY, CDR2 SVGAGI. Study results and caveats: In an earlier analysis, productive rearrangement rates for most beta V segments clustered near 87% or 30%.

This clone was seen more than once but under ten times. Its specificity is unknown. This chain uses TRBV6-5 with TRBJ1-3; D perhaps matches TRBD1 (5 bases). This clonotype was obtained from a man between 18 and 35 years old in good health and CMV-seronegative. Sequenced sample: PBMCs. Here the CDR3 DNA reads TGTGCCAGCAGTTACGGGGCAAGCTCTGGAAACACCATATATTTT. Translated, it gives CASSYGASSGNTIYF.